Included here is one TCR beta chain sequence, with context. It has no known antigen specificity. From a lookup of the germline V gene (reference sequence), CDR1 and CDR2 are DFQATT and SNEGSKA. From the cysteine through the phenylalanine, the CDR3 covers 15 amino acids. DNA was not recorded. Sequencing relied on a NextSeq 550. The Human TCR Profiling Kit (MiLaboratory) was used to prepare UMI-labeled 5' RACE TRB cDNA libraries. cDNA synthesis used the entire amount of extracted RNA, and PCR amplification then used the entire amount of cDNA produced. Libraries were prepared in parallel with an identical number of PCR cycles. Per the authors' processing: About 50,000 +/- 10,000 unique UMI-labeled TRB cDNA molecules per library were extracted with MIGEC and MiXCR, with at least two reads per UMI required. On average, each library contained approximately 40,000 +/- 10,000 functional in-frame TRB CDR3 nucleotide clonotypes without stop codons. After each sample was downsampled to 5000 UMI-labeled TRB molecules, VDJtools was used to calculate diversity metrics such as normalized Shannon-Wiener and Chao1. VDJtools computed clonotype-size-weighted physicochemical properties of the central five CDR3 residues: interaction energy, strength, volume and Kidera factor 4. TCRdb reanalyzed the reads, keeping one entry per CDR3 protein sequence and omitting DNA. V and J calls and clone size were set by TCRdb, not the authors. This sample's records show 84,000 or so distinct CDR3 sequences. The ten largest account for 0.55% to 0.7% of the sample.

For every CD8+ T cell subset, approximately 300,000 cells were flow-sorted straight into RLT lysis buffer, and each subset was sorted in triplicate. To exclude memory contaminants, naive CD8+ T cells were stringently defined as CD45RO-CCR7+CD27+CD95-. Peripheral blood mononuclear cells were isolated from buffy coats using standard density gradient centrifugation. A FACSAria III was used to flow-sort naive CXCR3-negative and CXCR3-positive CD8+ T cells. An RNeasy Mini Kit was used to extract total RNA from the sorted cells. The sample comes from a study of CXCR3-negative and CXCR3-positive naive CD8 T cells (dated by TCRdb to about 2019). Regarding the study in general: Around 140 million TRB reads were obtained in total, roughly 1.5 +/- 0.3 million reads per library. Diversity and physicochemical repertoire analyses were performed on around 10 donors pooled from two independent experiments. The TRBV-TRBJ cluster analysis covered naive subsets from 5 donors and memory cells from 3 donors. What the research found in general, with its limitations: TRB CDR3s from CXCR3-positive naive cells showed higher hydrophobicity (lower Kidera factor 4), lower energy, and higher strength and volume indices than CXCR3-negative naive cells. Because surface CD5, which has been linked to self-reactivity in mice, was comparable between naive subsets, TCR interaction strength was also inferred from TRB CDR3 physicochemical properties. Freshly isolated PBMCs were used for most assays because CXCR3 expression went down partially after cryopreservation. Both naive subsets had comparably high repertoire diversity, while memory CD8+ T cells had much lower repertoire diversity. Naive CXCR3-negative and CXCR3-positive cells from the same donor showed similar TRBV-TRBJ usage, whereas memory cells showed distinct patterns.

Sample: naive CXCR3+ CD8+ T cells from blood. The intended sense of this specimen's cell subset or site label: CD45RO-CCR7+CD27+CD95- naive CD8+ T cells expressing CXCR3 (TNR3+). This sequence uses TRBV20-1 and TRBJ2-5; the D call of TRBD1 rests on TCRdb alone, since no DNA is present to check it. The source of this sequence is a human donor in good health. Some clones in this sample may be carry-over from other donors' samples. The CDR3: CSADDRGIEQETQYF.